What follows are 31 T cell receptor beta chains derived from one specimen sequenced in a study of chemoradiotherapy in HPV16-positive cancers. Produced via immunoSEQ multiplex PCR; TCRdb's table is partial and in-frame only. The table lists around 750 clones, around 80% of them singletons. Sequencing used tumor tissue, obtained from a patient who underwent chemoradiotherapy. All receptors come from a human donor with HPV-associated anogenital cancer.

The chain couples TRBV13 to TRBJ1-1; unclear D gene. V lost 1 base, J lost 2 bases, and 5 bases lay in between. Germline loops: CDR1 PRHDT, CDR2 FYEKMQ (reference sequence). This CDR3 contains 13 residues. CDR3 coding DNA: TGTGCCAGCAGCTTAGCACGAAACACTGAAGCTTTCTTT. It encodes CASSLARNTEAFF.

This chain links TRBV10-3 with TRBJ1-1; 7 bases agree with TRBD1. The CDR3 is 13 residues long. V dropped 6 bases and J dropped 6; count of bases not matched to a gene: 7. Germline V lookup: CDR1 ENHRY, CDR2 SYGVKD. This chain's CDR3 is CAIRTDRVAEAFF. CDR3 DNA: TGTGCCATCAGAACCGACAGGGTCGCTGAAGCTTTCTTT.

The chain couples TRBV28 to TRBJ2-1; perhaps TRBD2 as D (5 bases). Trimming cost V 8 bases and J 7 bases, with 18 bases left between them. This CDR3 has 14 residues. Germline V gene sequence: CDR1 MDHEN, CDR2 SYDVKM. The CDR3 region is CASATRGPLNEQFF. The CDR3 nucleotides are TGTGCCAGCGCTACTAGAGGACCCCTTAATGAGCAGTTCTTC.

V and J are TRBV5-1 and TRBJ1-4, with 7 bases matching TRBD1. The CDR3 covers 15 residues. Trimming took 5 bases from V and 0 from J; bases not matched to a gene: 4. In germline, CDR1 is SGHRS, CDR2 YFSETQ. The CDR3 DNA reads as TGCGCCAGCAGTGGGCAGGGGGCAACTAATGAAAAACTGTTTTTT. Protein sequence: CASSGQGATNEKLFF.

This rearrangement joins TRBV9 to TRBJ2-1, with D tentatively TRBD1 or TRBD2 (5 bases each). The germline V gene has CDR1 SGDLS and CDR2 YYNGEE. There are 15 residues in the CDR3. Trimming stripped 4 bases from V and 7 bases from J, with 18 bases between. CDR3 in amino acids: CASSPEAWWGNEQFF. The CDR3 region has the DNA TGTGCCAGCAGCCCAGAGGCCTGGTGGGGGAATGAGCAGTTCTTC. The full variable domain, with the rest looked up from reference TRBV9 and TRBJ2-1, is DSGVTQTPKHLITATGQRVTLRCSPRSGDLSVYWYQQSLDQGLQFLIQYYNGEERAKGNILERFSAQQFPDLHSELNLSSLELGDSALYFCASSPEAWWGNEQFFGPGTRLTVL.

The rearrangement joins TRBV5-1 to TRBJ2-4; D remains ambiguous. With 1 base removed from V and 5 bases from J, the gap between germline ends came to 10 bases. From germline, CDR1 is SGHRS and CDR2 YFSETQ. The CDR3 is 14 residues long. The CDR3 DNA reads as TGCGCCAGCAGCTTGTCGCAGACCCAAAACATTCAGTACTTC. Its translation: CASSLSQTQNIQYF. Complete variable domain (other parts from reference TRBV5-1 and TRBJ2-4): KAGVTQTPRYLIKTRGQQVTLSCSPISGHRSVSWYQQTPGQGLQFLFEYFSETQRNKGNFPGRFSGRQFSNSRSEMNVSTLELGDSALYLCASSLSQTQNIQYFGAGTRLSVL.

The sample holds a few counts of this clone. The rearrangement uses TRBV29-1 and TRBJ1-1; a weak D match, TRBD1 (6 bases). There are 13 residues in the CDR3. Trimming pared 6 bases from V and 1 base from J, leaving 12 bases between. CDR1 SQVTM and CDR2 ANQGSEA come from the germline V gene. CDR3 loop: CSVIDRPNTEAFF. CDR3 nucleotides: TGCAGCGTGATCGACAGGCCGAACACTGAAGCTTTCTTT.

V gene TRBV2 combines with J gene TRBJ1-4; 9 bases are shared with TRBD1. The CDR3 totals 14 residues. Germline-derived CDR1 and CDR2 are SNHLY and FYNNEI. J gave up 10 bases and V 5 bases, and 8 bases lay outside the gene matches. This CDR3 reads CASSSGTGLGKLFF. CDR3 coding DNA: TGTGCCAGCAGTTCCGGGACAGGGCTAGGAAAACTGTTTTTT.

The V and J genes are TRBV6-5 and TRBJ1-5, with no clear D. CDR1 MNHEY and CDR2 SVGAGI come from the germline V gene. This CDR3 spans 13 amino acids. Trimming took off 6 bases at V and 4 bases at J, with 10 bases between the two ends. CDR3 sequence (DNA): TGTGCCAGCAGCCACGACGGTAATCAGCCCCAGCATTTT. Protein: CASSHDGNQPQHF.

The chain employs TRBV27 and TRBJ1-1, with a possible D match to TRBD1 (6 bases). Trimming removed 0 bases at V and 5 bases at J, with 13 bases between. The CDR3 sequence is 15 residues long. Germline CDR1 MNHEY, CDR2 SMNVEV (reference sequence). The CDR3: CASSLSWGARTEAFF. The CDR3 DNA is TGTGCCAGCAGTTTATCGTGGGGGGCGAGGACTGAAGCTTTCTTT.

V gene TRBV5-1 combines with J gene TRBJ2-5, with D possibly being TRBD2 (5 bases). Trimming cost V 0 bases and J 2 bases, with 14 bases left between them. This CDR3 has 16 residues. Per germline, CDR1 SGHRS and CDR2 YFSETQ. The CDR3: CASSLGMGDIQETQYF. CDR3 nucleotides: TGCGCCAGCAGCTTGGGTATGGGAGACATACAAGAGACCCAGTACTTC.

CDR3 sequence reads: CASSSGQNYEQYF. CDR3 DNA sequence: TGTGCCAGCAGCTCGGGACAGAACTACGAGCAGTACTTC. The chain joins TRBV5-4 to TRBJ2-7, with 7 bases that match TRBD1. Trimming removed 3 bases from V and 3 bases from J; junction bases left unmatched: 3. There are 13 residues in the CDR3. CDR1 is SGHNT, CDR2 YYREEE, per germline (reference sequence).

The rearrangement uses TRBV2 and TRBJ1-2; D gene uncertain. V was clipped by 6 bases and J by 2 bases, with 22 bases between them. CDR3 length: 17 amino acids. Germline V gives CDR1 SNHLY, CDR2 FYNNEI. CDR3 nucleotide sequence: TGTGCCAGCAGCGTCTTAAAGGTTCTGCAGGAAAACTATGGCTACACCTTC. This gives the protein CASSVLKVLQENYGYTF.

This sequence joins TRBV6-7 and TRBJ1-6; D is undetermined. TRBV6-7 is an ORF; its function is uncertain. This CDR3 comprises 13 residues. V lost 2 bases to trimming and J lost 11 bases, with 10 bases between them. The CDR3 reads CASSYRPCPPLHF. CDR3 nucleotides: TGTGCCAGCAGTTACAGGCCTTGCCCACCCCTCCACTTT.

This clone was seen just once. This chain uses TRBV19 with TRBJ2-5; TRBD1 matches at 10 bases. Germline loops: CDR1 LNHDA, CDR2 SQIVND (reference sequence). The CDR3 runs 18 residues. With V trimmed by 5 bases and J by 8 bases, 20 bases remained unmatched. The CDR3 loop reads CASSPRGTGAVTRDTQYF. The CDR3 DNA is TGTGCCAGTAGTCCTAGAGGGACAGGGGCCGTAACTAGGGATACCCAGTACTTC. Together with reference TRBV19 and TRBJ2-5, the CDR3 gives the full variable domain: DGGITQSPKYLFRKEGQNVTLSCEQNLNHDAMYWYRQDPGQGLRLIYYSQIVNDFQKGDIAEGYSVSREKKESFPLTVTSAQKNPTAFYLCASSPRGTGAVTRDTQYFGPGTRLLVL.

This clone was observed a single time. The rearrangement uses TRBV12-2 and TRBJ2-1; the D call in the table, TRBD2, was not verified against the DNA. TRBV12-2 is termed a pseudogene. The CDR3 runs to 20 residues. This CDR3 reads CASRFRSPASGSPGWNEQFF. In DNA form, the CDR3 reads TGTGCAAGTCGCTTCCGCAGTCCAGCTAGCGGGAGCCCAGGATGGAATGAGCAGTTCTTC.

This clone showed up just a few times. The chain couples TRBV6-5 to TRBJ2-7, with 10 positions matching TRBD1. This CDR3 has 14 residues. Germline V CDR1 and CDR2: MNHEY, SVGAGI. The V gene end was trimmed by 5 bases and the J gene end by 3 bases; junction bases not matched to a gene: 4. The CDR3 DNA reads as TGTGCCAGCAGTCCATGGACAGGGGGCTACGAGCAGTACTTC. It translates to CASSPWTGGYEQYF.

This clone qualifies as large. The chain has TRBV10-3 and TRBJ1-2; D gene unclear. CDR1 ENHRY and CDR2 SYGVKD come from the germline V gene. Deletions cut 0 bases from V and 4 bases from J, with 9 bases between. The CDR3 is 14 residues long. In nucleotides, the CDR3 is TGTGCCATCAGTGAGTCGATGGACCCCTATGGCTACACCTTC. Residues: CAISESMDPYGYTF.

The V call is TRBV6-1, the J call TRBJ1-5; 7 positions match TRBD1. Looked up from germline, CDR1 is MNHNS and CDR2 is SASEGT. The CDR3 sequence is 14 residues long. J lost 7 bases, V lost 6 bases, and 9 bases had no gene match. This CDR3 reads CASRNLGGQQPQHF. CDR3 sequence (DNA): TGTGCCAGCAGGAACTTAGGGGGACAGCAGCCCCAGCATTTT.

The V and J genes are TRBV5-4 and TRBJ2-7, with D possibly called TRBD1 or TRBD2 (5 bases each). Germline V gene sequence: CDR1 SGHNT, CDR2 YYREEE (reference sequence). The CDR3 loop spans 16 amino acids. Trimming pared 3 bases from V and 0 bases from J, leaving 16 bases between. CDR3 sequence (DNA): TGTGCCAGCAGCTCCCCTTCCCCGGGACCCTCCTACGAGCAGTACTTC. Protein: CASSSPSPGPSYEQYF.

This clone was observed a handful of times. The V and J genes are TRBV4-2 and TRBJ1-6; no clear D. The CDR3 contains 12 residues. V was pared by 3 bases and J by 9 bases, with 6 bases between. Germline V gives CDR1 LGHNA, CDR2 YNFKEQ. CDR3 region: CASSQGASPLHF. The CDR3 nucleotides read TGTGCCAGCAGCCAGGGAGCTTCACCCCTCCACTTT.

The genes are TRBV27 and TRBJ1-5; D may be TRBD1 (5 bases). Germline V CDR1 and CDR2: MNHEY, SMNVEV (reference sequence). This CDR3 contains 14 residues. V shed 8 bases and J shed 2 bases, with 13 bases lying between them. Written as DNA, the CDR3 is TGTGCCAGCGGGGGGGTCCGAGGCAATCAGCCCCAGCATTTT. Translation gives CASGGVRGNQPQHF.

V is TRBV2 and J is TRBJ1-1; the match to TRBD1 covers 7 bases. Trimming cost V 6 bases and J 3 bases; bases outside gene matches: 4. The germline V gene encodes CDR1 SNHLY and CDR2 FYNNEI. This CDR3 contains 13 residues. As DNA, the CDR3 is TGTGCCAGCAGGCTTCAGGGGGACACTGAAGCTTTCTTT. It yields the protein CASRLQGDTEAFF.

In its sample, this clone was seen a few times. The rearrangement joins TRBV19 to TRBJ2-3; D not resolved. The V and J ends lost 7 bases and 2 bases respectively, with 16 bases between them. Germline V gene data show CDR1 as LNHDA and CDR2 as SQIVND (reference sequence). The CDR3 is made up of 15 amino acids. DNA for the CDR3: TGTGCCAGTACTCCTACCTGGATGCTCACAGATACGCAGTATTTT. As protein: CASTPTWMLTDTQYF.

The rearrangement links TRBV6-5 to TRBJ2-4; a weak D match, TRBD2 (6 bases). The CDR3 is 14 residues long. V gave up 5 bases and J gave up 5 bases, with 13 bases separating them. Looked up from germline, CDR1 is MNHEY and CDR2 is SVGAGI. The CDR3 here is CASSVSGSQNIQYF. CDR3 nucleotides: TGTGCCAGCAGTGTTTCCGGGAGTCAAAACATTCAGTACTTC.

The chain combines TRBV5-1 with TRBJ1-5; D is unresolved. The CDR3 is 15 amino acids. V was clipped by 0 bases and J by 3 bases, with 10 bases between them. Germline V gene data show CDR1 as SGHRS and CDR2 as YFSETQ. The CDR3 coding sequence is TGCGCCAGCAGCTTGGGGACGGGAATCAATCAGCCCCAGCATTTT. This sequence encodes CASSLGTGINQPQHF. The variable domain in full, completed from reference TRBV5-1 and TRBJ1-5, reads KAGVTQTPRYLIKTRGQQVTLSCSPISGHRSVSWYQQTPGQGLQFLFEYFSETQRNKGNFPGRFSGRQFSNSRSEMNVSTLELGDSALYLCASSLGTGINQPQHFGDGTRLSIL.

Only one count was recorded for this clone. The chain employs TRBV7-2 and TRBJ1-1, with a weak D call TRBD1 (6 bases). V lost 5 bases and J lost 6, with 10 bases in between. CDR3 length equals 12 residues. Germline lookup yields CDR1 SGHTA and CDR2 FQGNSA. This CDR3 is CASSQGIPEAFF. CDR3 in DNA: TGTGCCAGCAGCCAGGGGATCCCTGAAGCTTTCTTT.

This sequence joins TRBV25-1 and TRBJ1-4; tentative D call: TRBD1 (5 bases). V was clipped by 5 bases and J by 6 bases, with 19 bases between them. This CDR3 region has 16 residues. Germline V gene data show CDR1 as MGHDK and CDR2 as SYGVNS. The CDR3 DNA reads TGTGCCAGCAGTCGACGAGCGGGGCAGGGTCATGAAAAACTGTTTTTT. It translates to CASSRRAGQGHEKLFF.

Within the sample, this clone is large. The chain couples TRBV12-5 to TRBJ2-7, with D tentatively TRBD2 (5 bases). The V and J ends lost 1 base and 2 bases respectively, with 9 bases between them. This CDR3 is 14 amino acids long. The V gene's germline CDR1 is LGHNT and CDR2 FRNRAP. CDR3 nucleotide sequence: TGTGCTAGTGGTTTGGGGACGGGGACCTACGAGCAGTACTTC. Translating it yields CASGLGTGTYEQYF.

This clone is a singleton in its sample. The V and J genes are TRBV7-9 and TRBJ1-1, with D possibly TRBD1 on 6 matching bases. This CDR3 is 12 amino acids long. The V end was cut by 8 bases, the J end by 5 bases, with 12 bases between. Germline CDR1 reads SEHNR; CDR2 reads FQNEAQ (reference sequence). The CDR3: CASSPTGTEAFF. CDR3 in DNA: TGTGCCAGCTCCCCTACAGGGACTGAAGCTTTCTTT. Drawing the rest from reference TRBV7-9 and TRBJ1-1, the complete variable domain is DTGVSQNPRHKITKRGQNVTFRCDPISEHNRLYWYRQTLGQGPEFLTYFQNEAQLEKSRLLSDRFSAERPKGSFSTLEIQRTEQGDSAMYLCASSPTGTEAFFGQGTRLTVV.

V gene TRBV28 combines with J gene TRBJ2-7; tentative D call: TRBD1 (6 bases). This CDR3 is 12 amino acids long. The germline CDR1 and CDR2 sequences are MDHEN and SYDVKM. Trimming removed 8 bases at V and 6 bases at J, with 14 bases between. CDR3 sequence reads: CASFRGSGEQYF. The CDR3 bases are TGTGCCAGCTTTAGGGGGAGCGGCGAGCAGTACTTC.